The 11 T cell receptor beta chains below all came from one sample that was sequenced in a study of graft-versus-host responses after intestinal transplantation. Sequencing used immunoSEQ multiplex PCR; TCRdb keeps in-frame clones, though not all of them. The sample carries around 100,000 clones, around 94% recorded once. Antigen specificity for these receptors is unknown. The starting material was unstimulated CD4+ T cells sorted from spleen or lymph node cells, obtained before transplant. Receptor source: a human donor who was the organ donor for an intestinal transplant.

V and J are TRBV15 and TRBJ2-1; TRBD2 might be the D (5 bases). The germline CDR1 and CDR2 sequences are LNHNV and YYDKDF (reference sequence). The CDR3 is 12 residues long. Trimming took 8 bases from V and 4 from J, leaving 9 bases between them. The CDR3 region is CATVGLYNEQFF. CDR3 DNA: TGTGCCACCGTCGGACTTTACAATGAGCAGTTCTTC.

As regards this clone: Other DNA sequences within the sample encode an identical CDR3. The genes are TRBV9 and TRBJ2-3, with 9 bases lining up with TRBD2. The CDR3 length is 16 residues. Losses at the gene ends were 0 bases for V and 2 bases for J; bases not matched to a gene: 4. Germline V gives CDR1 SGDLS, CDR2 YYNGEE. As DNA, the CDR3 is TGTGCCAGCAGCGTAGGAGGCGGGAGGGACACAGATACGCAGTATTTT. As protein: CASSVGGGRDTDTQYF. The full variable domain, in which reference TRBV9 and TRBJ2-3 provide the parts outside the CDR3, is DSGVTQTPKHLITATGQRVTLRCSPRSGDLSVYWYQQSLDQGLQFLIQYYNGEERAKGNILERFSAQQFPDLHSELNLSSLELGDSALYFCASSVGGGRDTDTQYFGPGTRLTVL.

This chain links TRBV5-1 with TRBJ2-1; D remains unclear. Per germline, CDR1 SGHRS and CDR2 YFSETQ. CDR3 length: 16 amino acids. The ends were cut back, 6 bases at V and 4 bases at J, with 20 bases in the middle. CDR3 DNA: TGCGCCAGCAATCCCGGTAACTTCGTAGGATACAATGAGCAGTTCTTC. Amino acids: CASNPGNFVGYNEQFF.

The chain recombines TRBV19 with TRBJ2-7; 7 bases fit TRBD2. The CDR3 consists of 14 residues. With 1 base clipped from V and 6 bases from J, the junction kept 6 bases outside the gene matches. CDR1 is LNHDA and CDR2 is SQIVND in the germline V gene (reference sequence). CDR3 loop: CASSIGGGALEQYF. The DNA of the CDR3 is TGTGCCAGTAGTATAGGGGGGGGAGCTCTCGAGCAGTACTTC.

The chain has TRBV10-3 and TRBJ2-3; tentatively, D is TRBD2 (5 bases). With 7 bases removed from V and 0 bases from J, the gap between germline ends came to 11 bases. Germline V gene lookup returns CDR1 ENHRY and CDR2 SYGVKD. This CDR3 has 14 amino acids. Here the CDR3 DNA reads TGTGCCATCAACCCGGGAATAAGCACAGATACGCAGTATTTT. This gives the protein CAINPGISTDTQYF.

The V gene is TRBV28, the J gene TRBJ1-1; TRBD1 aligns across 11 bases. V was clipped by 5 bases and J by 4 bases; unmatched bases: 6. The germline V gene encodes CDR1 MDHEN and CDR2 SYDVKM. The CDR3 runs 15 residues. CDR3: CASSPSGTGGTEAFF. For the CDR3, the DNA is TGTGCCAGCAGTCCATCGGGGACAGGGGGCACTGAAGCTTTCTTT.

This sequence joins TRBV11-2 and TRBJ1-6; tentative D call: TRBD1 (5 bases). Deletions cut 5 bases from V and 8 bases from J, with 16 bases between. The CDR3 sequence is 15 residues long. Germline values: CDR1 SGHAT, CDR2 FQNNGV. The CDR3: CASSLNGGNYSPLHF. As DNA, the CDR3 is TGTGCCAGCAGCCTAAACGGGGGGAACTATTCACCCCTCCACTTT.

V gene TRBV6-5 combines with J gene TRBJ2-1, with TRBD2 matching 10 bases. Germline trimming cut 6 bases from V and 6 bases from J; bases unmatched to any gene: 8. The CDR3 runs to 15 residues. Germline CDR1 and CDR2: MNHEY and SVGAGI. This CDR3 is CASSPGLAASNEQFF. DNA for the CDR3: TGTGCCAGCAGCCCCGGACTAGCGGCGTCCAATGAGCAGTTCTTC.

V usage is TRBV7-9 and J usage is TRBJ2-3; no firm D call. V lost 5 bases and J 5 bases, leaving 11 bases between the germline ends. CDR1 SEHNR and CDR2 FQNEAQ come from the germline V gene (reference sequence). The CDR3 is 13 amino acids. DNA of the CDR3: TGTGCCAGCAGCCTAAGTAAACGAGATACGCAGTATTTT. Its protein product is CASSLSKRDTQYF. Combining the CDR3 with reference TRBV7-9 and TRBJ2-3 gives the whole variable domain DTGVSQNPRHKITKRGQNVTFRCDPISEHNRLYWYRQTLGQGPEFLTYFQNEAQLEKSRLLSDRFSAERPKGSFSTLEIQRTEQGDSAMYLCASSLSKRDTQYFGPGTRLTVL.

CDR3 amino acids: CASSLAPGSASGRVNTGELFF. The CDR3 coding sequence is TGTGCCAGCAGCTTAGCGCCGGGTTCGGCTAGCGGGAGGGTGAACACCGGGGAGCTGTTTTTT. The chain couples TRBV7-2 to TRBJ2-2, with 12 bases fitting TRBD2. This CDR3 has 21 residues. The V and J ends lost 0 bases and 1 base, in that order; junction bases with no gene match: 12. Germline CDR1 and CDR2: SGHTA and FQGNSA.

This rearrangement joins TRBV10-3 to TRBJ2-5; D gene ambiguous. Germline lookup yields CDR1 ENHRY and CDR2 SYGVKD. This CDR3 region has 11 residues. V was cut by 2 bases and J by 14 bases, with 12 bases left in between. CDR3 protein: CAISEETYPYF. CDR3 nucleotide sequence: TGTGCCATCAGTGAGGAGACTTACCCATACTTC.